This TCR beta chain was captured in a study of T cell responses to AZD1222 COVID-19 vaccine. Broader study findings: Targets within unmutated variant regions were reportedly found for nearly half of spike-specific TCRs.

The assay was immunoSEQ multiplex PCR, and TCRdb's table has in-frame clones only and misses some. The table has around 100,000 clones, 70% to 90% seen once. Note on this clone: Its antigen is currently unknown.

The germline gives CDR1 MDHEN, CDR2 SYDVKM. The CDR3 has 12 residues. The V and J ends lost 5 bases and 7 bases respectively, with 9 bases between them. The receptor comes from an adult who received the AZD1222 COVID-19 vaccine. The material sequenced was peripheral blood, taken 28 days after the second AZD1222 dose. The chain joins TRBV28 to TRBJ2-1, with D possibly matching TRBD2 (6 bases). CDR3 bases: TGTGCCAGCAGTCCCGGAGGGAATGAGCAGTTCTTC. It codes for CASSPGGNEQFF. Full variable domain (missing parts from reference TRBV28 and TRBJ2-1): DVKVTQSSRYLVKRTGEKVFLECVQDMDHENMFWYRQDPGLGLRLIYFSYDVKMKEKGDIPEGYSVSREKKERFSLILESASTNQTSMYLCASSPGGNEQFFGPGTRLTVL.